This TCR beta chain came from a study of regulatory T cells in long-lasting Graves disease. Study-level results: Persistent patients had a count of shared public clonotypes (approximately 3,000) that exceeded that of new patients (about 930). Persistent-disease Graves' patients showed less TCR diversity than new cases.

Documented time point: persistent/refractory GD, antithyroid drugs over 5 years with positive TRAb. Extracted PBMC RNA gave rise to the TCR library. Both iRepertoire HTBI primers and Arm-PCR of CDR3 regions were used to build the TCR beta libraries. MiXCR, run by TCRdb on the multiplex PCR reads, gives a single entry per CDR3 protein. The sample records about 660,000 distinct CDR3 sequences, about 32% being singletons. Trimming removed 4 bases at V and 5 bases at J, with 15 bases between. Germline V gene sequence: CDR1 SQVTM, CDR2 ANQGSEA. The CDR3 extends over 13 amino acids. About this clonotype: Its cognate antigen is unknown.

This chain links TRBV29-1 with TRBJ2-7; D remains unclear. The TCR originated in a female donor with Graves disease. The starting material was peripheral blood mononuclear cells (PBMCs), obtained when the disease was refractory, from a patient treated with antithyroid drugs. CDR3 sequence reads: CSVALTAIDEQYF. The CDR3 DNA reads TGCAGCGTTGCACTTACGGCGATCGACGAGCAGTACTTC.